This T cell receptor beta chain originates from a study of T cell repertoires in cytomegalovirus infection. Study as a whole: Alongside well-studied HLA-B-restricted CMV epitopes, recently identified HLA-C-restricted CMV epitopes were also used. Shared public TCR beta signatures pointed to both CMV infection and a matching HLA type.

Study-wide findings and caveats: Accumulated public TCR beta family frequency recognized individuals carrying CMV together with the relevant HLA. In two of eight donors, the top clonotype was HLA-C-restricted CMV-specific.

A single record per CDR3 protein comes from TCRdb applying MiXCR to the reads. Of about 920,000 distinct CDR3 sequences listed, approximately 31% were seen once; the top ten hold roughly 12%. With regard to this clonotype: Antigen specificity is unknown.

Germline V gene data show CDR1 as SGHNT and CDR2 as YYREEE (reference sequence). Trimming removed 4 bases at V and 7 bases at J, with 17 bases between. The CDR3 is 14 residues long. This sample comprised cultured CD8+ T cells from PBMCs, obtained from culture after CMV antigen stimulation. The rearrangement uses TRBV5-4 and TRBJ1-2; D is perhaps TRBD1 (6 bases). The TCR originated in a human donor in good health (CMV status not recorded). Some clones in this sample may be carry-over from other donors' samples. The DNA for the CDR3 is TGTGCCAGCAGCGAGGGCTACGGGGGCCCTGGCTACACCTTC. Translated, it gives CASSEGYGGPGYTF.